This entry lists 22 T cell receptor beta chains sequenced from one sample in a study of identical twins. Each CDR3 protein is one row after TCRdb ran MiXCR on the 5' RACE reads. The table shows 1.5 million to 2 million distinct CDR3 sequences, with roughly 35% occurring only once. Sequencing was carried out using cord blood. The source is a newborn girl in good health.

In this sample, this clonotype turned up many times. The genes are TRBV7-2 and TRBJ1-2; no firm D call. Germline CDR1 reads SGHTA; CDR2 reads FQGNSA. This CDR3 has 12 residues. V shed 7 bases and J shed 0 bases, with 6 bases lying between them. The CDR3 region has the DNA TGTGCCAGCACCCTAGCTAACTATGGCTACACCTTC. This gives the protein CASTLANYGYTF.

The chain recombines TRBV10-3 with TRBJ2-3; D may be TRBD1 (5 bases). CDR1 and CDR2 from the germline V gene are ENHRY and SYGVKD. Trimming removed 10 bases at V and 2 bases at J, with 7 bases between. The CDR3 spans 11 residues. In DNA form, the CDR3 reads TGTGCCACACAGGTCACAGATACGCAGTATTTT. It translates to CATQVTDTQYF.

The chain links TRBV28 to TRBJ2-7; D assignment may be TRBD1 or TRBD2 (5 bases each). V was pared by 3 bases and J by 7 bases, with 16 bases between. CDR3 size: 14 residues. Germline V gene data show CDR1 as MDHEN and CDR2 as SYDVKM. The CDR3 DNA sequence: TGTGCCAGCAGTTTTCGTACGGGACCCAATGAGCAGTACTTC. Its protein is CASSFRTGPNEQYF.

The rearrangement uses TRBV5-6 and TRBJ2-2, with D unresolved. This CDR3 contains 10 residues. V was clipped by 9 bases and J by 6 bases, with 6 bases between them. In germline, CDR1 is SGHDT, CDR2 YYEEEE. The CDR3 region is CAIRAGELFF. The CDR3 nucleotides read TGTGCCATCCGAGCCGGGGAGCTGTTTTTT.

This clonotype was seen many times. This chain joins TRBV28 and TRBJ2-4; D is uncertain. Trimming cost V 3 bases and J 9 bases, with 12 bases left between them. Germline V gene sequence: CDR1 MDHEN, CDR2 SYDVKM. CDR3 length equals 13 residues. The CDR3 sequence: CASSFQFSGIQYF. DNA of the CDR3: TGTGCCAGCAGTTTTCAGTTTTCGGGCATTCAGTACTTC.

The sample holds many counts of this clonotype. The junction departs from germline at one end; a sequencing error may be responsible. The chain joins TRBV5-1 to TRBJ2-3; D call uncertain. The CDR3 spans 12 residues. From germline, CDR1 is SGHRS and CDR2 YFSETQ. CDR3 nucleotides: TGTGCCAGCAGCTTGTTCACAGATACGCAGTATTTT. It encodes CASSLFTDTQYF.

This clonotype was seen more than once but under ten times. The genes are TRBV7-9 and TRBJ1-2; 8 positions agree with TRBD1. Per germline, CDR1 SEHNR and CDR2 FQNEAQ (reference sequence). The CDR3 runs to 12 residues. J was trimmed by 6 bases and V by 7 bases; bases with no gene match: 4. For the CDR3, the DNA is TGTGCCAGCAACCAGGACAGGGATGGCTACACCTTC. Translating it yields CASNQDRDGYTF.

The sample holds one count of this clonotype. The chain combines TRBV7-9 with TRBJ1-1, with D tentatively TRBD1 (6 bases). The germline V gene encodes CDR1 SEHNR and CDR2 FQNEAQ (reference sequence). The CDR3 is 13 residues long. Trimming pared 4 bases from V and 8 bases from J, leaving 14 bases between. The CDR3 DNA reads TGTGCCAGCAGCTCCCAGGCAACAGGGGAAGCTTTCTTT. It specifies CASSSQATGEAFF.

The chain carries TRBV9 and TRBJ2-3; 7 positions agree with TRBD2. Germline V gene lookup returns CDR1 SGDLS and CDR2 YYNGEE. The CDR3 has 15 amino acids. J gave up 1 base and V 7 bases, and 9 bases lay outside the gene matches. The CDR3 reads CASGRTSAGTDTQYF. CDR3 bases: TGTGCCAGCGGGCGAACTAGCGCCGGCACAGATACGCAGTATTTT.

This clonotype was recorded many times. The chain combines TRBV24-1 with TRBJ2-4; unclear D gene. Germline CDR1 and CDR2: KGHDR and SFDVKD. V lost 7 bases, J lost 8 bases, and 14 bases lay in between. This CDR3 comprises 13 residues. DNA of the CDR3: TGTGCCACCAGCCCTAGGTGGGGTCACATTCAGTACTTC. This encodes CATSPRWGHIQYF.

The table lists this clonotype with a few counts. V usage is TRBV20-1 and J usage is TRBJ1-2; 8 positions agree with TRBD1. CDR3 size: 14 residues. CDR1 and CDR2 from the germline V gene are DFQATT and SNEGSKA (reference sequence). Losses at the gene ends were 6 bases for V and 2 bases for J; bases not matched to a gene: 8. The CDR3 sequence: CSAPQDRVNYGYTF. The CDR3 bases are TGCAGTGCACCCCAGGACAGGGTAAACTATGGCTACACCTTC.

This chain joins TRBV12-3 or TRBV12-4 and TRBJ1-1; D is perhaps TRBD1 (5 bases). V was trimmed by 5 bases and J by 0 bases, leaving 13 bases between them. The CDR3 has 15 amino acids. CDR3: CASSPTGTVNTEAFF. The CDR3 DNA sequence: TGTGCCAGCAGTCCGACCGGGACGGTGAACACTGAAGCTTTCTTT.

The table lists this clonotype with a few counts. The chain links TRBV5-6 to TRBJ1-2, with 8 bases that match TRBD1. J was trimmed by 2 bases and V by 3 bases; bases with no gene match: 9. Germline CDR1 reads SGHDT; CDR2 reads YYEEEE. This CDR3 region has 16 residues. The CDR3 nucleotides are TGTGCCAGCAGCTACCTTTCACAGGGGGACAACTATGGCTACACCTTC. Amino acid sequence: CASSYLSQGDNYGYTF.

The V and J genes are TRBV28 and TRBJ2-1; TRBD1 matches 10 bases. The CDR3 is made up of 15 amino acids. The V gene end was trimmed by 5 bases and the J gene end by 6 bases; junction bases not matched to a gene: 7. Germline CDR1 reads MDHEN; CDR2 reads SYDVKM. The CDR3 region is CASSQTGTGANEQFF. CDR3 coding DNA: TGTGCCAGCAGTCAGACCGGGACAGGGGCCAATGAGCAGTTCTTC.

J is TRBJ2-5 and V is TRBV28; 10 positions match TRBD1. V shed 1 base and J 11 bases; nucleotides not matched to a gene: 10. This CDR3 has 15 residues. The germline gives CDR1 MDHEN, CDR2 SYDVKM. This CDR3 reads CASSLSSPGQGRQYF. The CDR3 DNA follows: TGTGCCAGCAGTTTATCCTCCCCGGGACAGGGGAGACAGTACTTC. Based on the CDR3 plus reference TRBV28 and TRBJ2-5, the full variable domain is DVKVTQSSRYLVKRTGEKVFLECVQDMDHENMFWYRQDPGLGLRLIYFSYDVKMKEKGDIPEGYSVSREKKERFSLILESASTNQTSMYLCASSLSSPGQGRQYFGPGTRLLVL.

Only a few counts were recorded for this clonotype. The chain has TRBV2 and TRBJ2-3; the D call may be TRBD1 or TRBD2 (5 bases each). The CDR3 extends over 15 amino acids. Germline V gene sequence: CDR1 SNHLY, CDR2 FYNNEI. V was pared by 7 bases and J by 6 bases, with 20 bases between. For the CDR3, the DNA is TGTGCCAGCAAGCTTACCCAGTCGAGGGGCGATACGCAGTATTTT. Translating it yields CASKLTQSRGDTQYF.

This clonotype was seen a few times. The CDR3 is CASSVAGNIQYF. The CDR3 DNA sequence: TGTGCCAGCAGCGTCGCAGGAAACATTCAGTACTTC. This rearrangement joins TRBV4-2 to TRBJ2-4, with no clear D. The CDR3 covers 12 residues. Germline V gives CDR1 LGHNA, CDR2 YNFKEQ. V lost 5 bases and J lost 6, with 8 bases in between.

The chain couples TRBV7-2 to TRBJ1-4; no clear D gene. CDR3 length: 16 amino acids. Trimming shortened V by 1 base and J by 3 bases, and 12 bases separated the two germline ends. From germline, CDR1 is SGHTA and CDR2 FQGNSA. The CDR3 DNA reads TGTGCCAGCAGCTTAGGGGCGCACACTTCTAATGAAAAACTGTTTTTT. Its translation is CASSLGAHTSNEKLFF.

This clonotype was observed a handful of times. This chain links TRBV11-2 with TRBJ2-2; D possibly matches TRBD1 or TRBD2 (5 bases each). Germline V gene sequence: CDR1 SGHAT, CDR2 FQNNGV. The ends were cut back, 5 bases at V and 5 bases at J, with 24 bases in the middle. This CDR3 spans 18 amino acids. The CDR3 here is CASSPSGWGIGWTGELFF. In nucleotides, the CDR3 is TGTGCCAGCAGCCCCTCGGGTTGGGGGATTGGATGGACCGGGGAGCTGTTTTTT.

The V and J genes are TRBV25-1 and TRBJ2-7; a possible D gene is TRBD1 (6 bases). V was clipped by 6 bases and J by 4 bases, with 13 bases between them. Germline CDR1 and CDR2: MGHDK and SYGVNS. There are 13 residues in the CDR3. The CDR3 reads CASSRGMEYEQYF. CDR3 nucleotides: TGTGCCAGCAGCAGGGGAATGGAGTACGAGCAGTACTTC.

This rearrangement joins TRBV7-9 to TRBJ2-1; D is undetermined. The better agreement between TRBJ2-7 and the DNA end casts doubt on the J call. Per the germline V gene, CDR1 is SEHNR and CDR2 is FQNEAQ (reference sequence). This CDR3 has 13 amino acids. CDR3 protein: CASMWSSYNEQYF. The CDR3 nucleotides read TGTGCCAGCATGTGGAGCTCCTACAATGAGCAGTACTTC.

V gene TRBV20-1 combines with J gene TRBJ1-3; D is unresolved. The germline V and J ends were trimmed by 3 bases and 4 bases, with 7 bases remaining between them. Germline V gives CDR1 DFQATT, CDR2 SNEGSKA (reference sequence). The CDR3 is 12 amino acids. The CDR3 DNA follows: TGCAGTGCTAGTTCTCCAGGAAACACCATATATTTT. Its translation is CSASSPGNTIYF.